These 20 T cell receptor beta chains originate from one sample sequenced in a study of blood T cell repertoires in COVID-19. Profiling relied on immunoSEQ multiplex PCR, and the TCRdb table lists in-frame clones only, not all of them. The sample consists of approximately 280,000 clones, 75% to 95% of them appearing once. The sample taken for sequencing was peripheral blood. The receptors derive from a woman aged 30 to 39 with COVID-19, enrolled during active disease.

Note on this clone: Other DNA sequences from this sample encode an identical CDR3 as well. J is TRBJ2-7 and V is TRBV5-1, with D possibly matching TRBD1 (5 bases). The CDR3 runs 15 residues. Trimming stripped 0 bases from V and 1 base from J, with 11 bases between. Germline V CDR1 and CDR2: SGHRS, YFSETQ. The CDR3 spells CASSLGGTGSYEQYF. CDR3 in DNA: TGCGCCAGCAGCTTGGGGGGCACTGGATCCTACGAGCAGTACTTC. The full variable domain, completed using reference TRBV5-1 and TRBJ2-7, is KAGVTQTPRYLIKTRGQQVTLSCSPISGHRSVSWYQQTPGQGLQFLFEYFSETQRNKGNFPGRFSGRQFSNSRSEMNVSTLELGDSALYLCASSLGGTGSYEQYFGPGTRLTVT.

V and J are TRBV7-9 and TRBJ2-1; 8 nucleotides align to TRBD1. Germline V gene lookup returns CDR1 SEHNR and CDR2 FQNEAQ (reference sequence). V gave up 1 base and J gave up 9 bases; unmatched junction bases: 8. The CDR3 length is 15 residues. CDR3 DNA sequence: TGTGCCAGCAGCTTAGAGTGGACAGGGTTGGGTGAGCAGTTCTTC. Its protein product is CASSLEWTGLGEQFF.

This clone was seen a single time. The rearrangement uses TRBV6-5 and TRBJ2-3; D is perhaps TRBD1 (5 bases). Germline values: CDR1 MNHEY, CDR2 SVGAGI. The CDR3 spans 15 residues. The V and J ends lost 5 bases and 4 bases respectively, with 16 bases between them. CDR3 in amino acids: CASSQQGAVADTQYF. CDR3 sequence (DNA): TGTGCCAGCAGTCAGCAGGGTGCAGTTGCAGATACGCAGTATTTT.

The chain employs TRBV30 and TRBJ2-7, with D perhaps TRBD2 (5 bases). Germline V CDR1 and CDR2: GTSNPN, SVGIG (reference sequence). V was cut by 7 bases and J by 2 bases, with 9 bases left in between. This CDR3 region has 11 residues. As DNA, the CDR3 is TGTGCCTTCTCCGGGGCCTACGAGCAGTACTTC. It translates to CAFSGAYEQYF.

The gene calls are TRBV6-1 and TRBJ1-2, with D perhaps matching TRBD1 (5 bases). V shed 1 base and J shed 2 bases, with 5 bases lying between them. Per the germline V gene, CDR1 is MNHNS and CDR2 is SASEGT. The CDR3 totals 13 residues. The CDR3 DNA sequence: TGTGCCAGCAGTGAAGGGACAAACTATGGCTACACCTTC. It translates to CASSEGTNYGYTF.

CDR3 protein: CASSPQLVSMNTEAFF. The CDR3 DNA follows: TGTGCCAGCAGCCCACAGTTGGTATCCATGAACACTGAAGCTTTCTTT. V is TRBV7-2 and J is TRBJ1-1; D gene ambiguous. Per germline, CDR1 SGHTA and CDR2 FQGNSA. V lost 5 bases and J 0 bases, leaving 16 bases between the germline ends. This CDR3 contains 16 residues.

The V call is TRBV3-1 (or the pseudogene TRBV3-2), the J call TRBJ1-2, with 7 bases fitting TRBD1. Germline assignment: CDR1 LGHDT and CDR2 YNNKEL (reference sequence). The CDR3 length is 14 residues. With V trimmed by 5 bases and J by 7 bases, 10 bases remained unmatched. Written as DNA, the CDR3 is TGTGCCAGCAGCACGACCCTACAGGGGACTGGCTACACCTTC. It specifies CASSTTLQGTGYTF.

The V call is TRBV5-4, the J call TRBJ2-6; D may be TRBD1 (5 bases). Trimming took 4 bases from V and 2 from J, leaving 13 bases between them. There are 16 residues in the CDR3. The germline V gene encodes CDR1 SGHNT and CDR2 YYREEE (reference sequence). The CDR3 nucleotides read TGTGCCAGCAGCGCCGTTAGGGGAACTGGGGCCAACGTCCTGACTTTC. The encoded protein is CASSAVRGTGANVLTF.

This clone was counted between two and nine times. The chain links TRBV6-2 or TRBV6-3 to TRBJ1-5; weak D call: TRBD1 (5 bases). CDR1 MNHEY and CDR2 SVGEGT come from the germline V gene. V dropped 6 bases and J dropped 6 bases, with 21 bases sitting between them. This CDR3 is 16 amino acids long. The CDR3 loop reads CASSSPGLGGAQPQHF. The CDR3 DNA sequence: TGTGCCAGCAGCTCCCCAGGACTCGGAGGGGCTCAGCCCCAGCATTTT.

This clone has a handful of counts. The gene calls are TRBV28 and TRBJ1-5; no definite D call. This CDR3 has 14 amino acids. Germline assignment: CDR1 MDHEN and CDR2 SYDVKM. V dropped 6 bases and J dropped 6 bases, with 15 bases sitting between them. CDR3 region: CASSRQVVGQPQHF. The CDR3 DNA reads as TGTGCCAGCAGCCGGCAGGTGGTGGGTCAGCCCCAGCATTTT.

The rearrangement uses TRBV29-1 and TRBJ2-3; possible D gene TRBD1, 6 bases. Trimming shortened V by 4 bases and J by 4 bases, and 12 bases separated the two germline ends. The CDR3 is 13 amino acids. Germline V lookup: CDR1 SQVTM, CDR2 ANQGSEA. The CDR3: CSVGQGFPDTQYF. CDR3 nucleotides: TGCAGCGTTGGTCAGGGGTTCCCAGATACGCAGTATTTT.

V and J are TRBV4-2 and TRBJ2-7, with 11 positions matching TRBD2. There are 14 residues in the CDR3. The germline gives CDR1 LGHNA, CDR2 YNFKEQ. V lost 2 bases to trimming and J lost 3 bases; unmatched junction nucleotides: 0. CDR3 coding DNA: TGTGCCAGCAGCCAAACTAGCGGGAGCTACGAGCAGTACTTC. Translated, it gives CASSQTSGSYEQYF.

This chain uses TRBV4-1 with TRBJ2-2; 8 nucleotides agree with TRBD1. The germline CDR1 and CDR2 sequences are MGHRA and YSYEKL. The CDR3 has 16 residues. V dropped 3 bases and J dropped 4; count of bases not matched to a gene: 7. The CDR3: CASSHYGQGGTGELFF. The CDR3 DNA follows: TGCGCCAGCAGCCACTATGGACAGGGAGGCACCGGGGAGCTGTTTTTT.

CDR3 loop: CASCRTSGSYNEQFF. The CDR3 DNA reads as TGTGCCAGCTGTAGGACTAGTGGATCCTACAATGAGCAGTTCTTC. V usage is TRBV14 and J usage is TRBJ2-1; 7 bases map to TRBD2. The V gene end was trimmed by 8 bases and the J gene end by 1 base; junction bases not matched to a gene: 8. CDR1 SGHDN and CDR2 FVKESK come from the germline V gene. The CDR3 is made up of 15 amino acids.

This chain connects TRBV10-2 to TRBJ2-2; 11 bases are a match to TRBD1. The germline gives CDR1 WSHSY, CDR2 SAAADI. After removal of 6 bases from V and 3 bases from J, the junction contained 3 bases not matched to a gene. This CDR3 has 15 residues. Here the CDR3 reads CASRDRGQDTGELFF. CDR3 nucleotides: TGCGCCAGCAGGGACAGGGGGCAGGACACCGGGGAGCTGTTTTTT.

This clone has more than one count but fewer than ten. V usage is TRBV28 and J usage is TRBJ1-2; D is perhaps TRBD1 (6 bases). The V and J ends lost 5 bases and 2 bases respectively, with 15 bases between them. CDR1 is MDHEN and CDR2 is SYDVKM in the germline V gene. The CDR3 has 15 amino acids. In nucleotides, the CDR3 is TGTGCCAGCAGTCCCCGGGACATTTGGAACTATGGCTACACCTTC. Amino acids: CASSPRDIWNYGYTF.

The CDR3 nucleotides are TGTGCCAGTAGTATTATGGAGGGGGCCAGCGAGCAGTACTTC. Protein product: CASSIMEGASEQYF. The genes are TRBV19 and TRBJ2-7; weak D call: TRBD1 (7 bases). The CDR3 is 14 amino acids. Germline V gene data show CDR1 as LNHDA and CDR2 as SQIVND (reference sequence). V was clipped by 3 bases and J by 6 bases, with 15 bases between them.

The chain carries TRBV28 and TRBJ1-4; the match to TRBD1 covers 9 bases. Germline V gene sequence: CDR1 MDHEN, CDR2 SYDVKM. The CDR3 runs 16 residues. J lost 7 bases, V lost 6 bases, and 12 bases had no gene match. CDR3 in amino acids: CASRSTGTGSGEKLFF. CDR3 bases: TGTGCCAGCAGATCCACCGGGACAGGGTCGGGTGAAAAACTGTTTTTT. The full variable domain, rest sourced from reference TRBV28 and TRBJ1-4, is DVKVTQSSRYLVKRTGEKVFLECVQDMDHENMFWYRQDPGLGLRLIYFSYDVKMKEKGDIPEGYSVSREKKERFSLILESASTNQTSMYLCASRSTGTGSGEKLFFGSGTQLSVL.

V gene TRBV18 combines with J gene TRBJ1-6, with D hard to call. The germline CDR1 and CDR2 sequences are KGHSH and LQKENI. Trimming shortened V by 3 bases and J by 7 bases, and 7 bases separated the two germline ends. The CDR3 totals 13 residues. The CDR3 sequence is CASSPLENSPLHF. Here the CDR3 DNA reads TGTGCCAGCTCACCGTTGGAGAATTCACCCCTCCACTTT.

About this clone: Other DNA sequences in the same sample also yield this CDR3. V usage is TRBV18 and J usage is TRBJ2-7; D is unclear. The CDR3 length is 12 residues. Germline loops: CDR1 KGHSH, CDR2 LQKENI. The V and J ends lost 4 bases and 0 bases respectively, with 4 bases between them. CDR3 protein: CASSLSSYEQYF. The CDR3 DNA reads TGTGCCAGCTCACTATCCTCCTACGAGCAGTACTTC.